A single sample gave rise to the 20 T cell receptor beta chains below, sequenced in a study of graft-versus-host responses after intestinal transplantation (dated by TCRdb to the early 2020s). The antigens for these receptors are not known. Library generation was performed with the immunoSEQ multiplex PCR assay. In its TCRdb copy, this immuneACCESS table keeps in-frame sequences only and misses some clones. Where compared with another copy, unresolved V genes explain less than half of these, and the others have no known cause. In all, the sample holds 90,000 to 95,000 clones, and 91% of those were seen once. The top ten clones comprise approximately 0.48% of the sample. Taken with the paper, the label for time point translates to: cells obtained before transplantation from donor or recipient. The material sequenced was unstimulated CD8+ T cells sorted from spleen or lymph node cells, taken before intestinal transplant. The receptors were sampled from a human donor who received an intestinal transplant.

The gene calls are TRBV4-1 and TRBJ1-2; TRBD1 agrees at 7 bases. Germline loops: CDR1 MGHRA, CDR2 YSYEKL. V dropped 1 base and J dropped 3; count of bases not matched to a gene: 11. The CDR3 contains 17 residues. CDR3 region: CASSQGGGGVGDYGYTF. The CDR3 coding sequence is TGCGCCAGCAGCCAAGGAGGAGGGGGCGTCGGGGACTATGGCTACACCTTC.

This clone was counted a single time. The V call is TRBV19, the J call TRBJ2-1, with TRBD2 identical over 10 bases. This CDR3 has 15 residues. CDR1 is LNHDA and CDR2 is SQIVND in the germline V gene (reference sequence). V was pared by 7 bases and J by 2 bases, with 5 bases of the junction left unmatched. CDR3 bases: TGTGCCAGTACCCCTAGCGGGAGTACCTACAATGAGCAGTTCTTC. Residues: CASTPSGSTYNEQFF. The full variable domain, in which reference TRBV19 and TRBJ2-1 provide the parts outside the CDR3, is DGGITQSPKYLFRKEGQNVTLSCEQNLNHDAMYWYRQDPGQGLRLIYYSQIVNDFQKGDIAEGYSVSREKKESFPLTVTSAQKNPTAFYLCASTPSGSTYNEQFFGPGTRLTVL.

The rearrangement links TRBV28 to TRBJ2-7; 14 nucleotides agree with TRBD2. From germline, CDR1 is MDHEN and CDR2 SYDVKM. The CDR3 totals 18 residues. Trimming at V came to 5 bases and at J to 5 bases, leaving 14 bases not matched to a gene. The CDR3 sequence is CASSPSPGLAGVSDEQYF. In DNA form, the CDR3 reads TGTGCCAGCAGTCCTAGTCCGGGACTAGCGGGAGTAAGCGACGAGCAGTACTTC.

With respect to this clone: One end of the junction is discordant with germline, which a read error may explain. At the DNA level, this CDR3 is encoded by other sequences in the same sample as well. This rearrangement joins TRBV5-6 to TRBJ2-3; tentatively, D is TRBD1 (6 bases). The CDR3 has 18 residues. Germline V gives CDR1 SGHDT, CDR2 YYEEEE. CDR3 amino acids: CASSLGQGSIEGTDTQYF. The CDR3 DNA sequence: TGTGCCAGCAGCTTGGGGCAGGGGAGTATCGAGGGCACAGACACGCAGTATTTT.

The chain uses TRBV6-1 and TRBJ1-1, with TRBD1 identical over 7 bases. Germline V gene sequence: CDR1 MNHNS, CDR2 SASEGT. With V trimmed by 4 bases and J by 3 bases, 5 bases remained unmatched. The CDR3 has 14 residues. CDR3 bases: TGTGCCAGCAGTGGACAGGGTTACGACACTGAAGCTTTCTTT. Translating it yields CASSGQGYDTEAFF.

There are a few counts of this clone. The CDR3 DNA sequence: TGCGCCAGCAGCCAGGGACAGGTCGGATACGAGCAGTACTTC. This encodes CASSQGQVGYEQYF. The chain employs TRBV5-1 and TRBJ2-7; 8 bases match TRBD1. J was trimmed by 4 bases and V by 4 bases; bases with no gene match: 7. The germline V gene encodes CDR1 SGHRS and CDR2 YFSETQ. This CDR3 has 14 amino acids.

This chain connects TRBV4-1 to TRBJ1-1; D ambiguous. Germline CDR1 reads MGHRA; CDR2 reads YSYEKL. Between the trimmed V and J ends, which lost 4 bases and 2 bases, there was a span of 11 bases. The CDR3 runs 14 residues. CDR3 protein: CASSPPEGNTEAFF. CDR3 coding DNA: TGCGCCAGCAGCCCCCCAGAGGGAAACACTGAAGCTTTCTTT.

This chain uses TRBV7-9 with TRBJ2-1, with no clear D. V lost 2 bases and J lost 10, with 18 bases in between. Germline V gene sequence: CDR1 SEHNR, CDR2 FQNEAQ (reference sequence). This CDR3 has 15 amino acids. The CDR3 nucleotides read TGTGCCAGCAGCTTAATCGAGACTTCCTTCATGGAGCAGTTCTTC. Translation: CASSLIETSFMEQFF.

V is TRBV27 and J is TRBJ2-3, with 10 bases identical to TRBD2. The CDR3 sequence is 17 residues long. J lost 3 bases, V lost 6 bases, and 12 bases had no gene match. CDR1 and CDR2 from the germline V gene are MNHEY and SMNVEV (reference sequence). CDR3 region: CASSHETPSGSTDTQYF. DNA of the CDR3: TGTGCCAGCAGCCACGAAACCCCTAGCGGGAGTACAGATACGCAGTATTTT.

The V gene is TRBV6-5, the J gene TRBJ2-7; the match to TRBD2 covers 11 bases. The V gene's germline CDR1 is MNHEY and CDR2 SVGAGI. The V and J ends lost 2 bases and 0 bases, in that order; junction bases with no gene match: 3. The CDR3 extends over 16 amino acids. In nucleotides, the CDR3 is TGTGCCAGCAGTTACGAGGGGACTAGCGGCTCCTACGAGCAGTACTTC. Protein product: CASSYEGTSGSYEQYF.

The rearrangement uses TRBV5-4 and TRBJ2-3; D uncertain. The germline V gene encodes CDR1 SGHNT and CDR2 YYREEE (reference sequence). This CDR3 comprises 12 residues. Between the trimmed V and J ends, which lost 2 bases and 6 bases, there was a span of 7 bases. The CDR3 loop reads CASSFFGDTQYF. The CDR3 DNA is TGTGCCAGCAGCTTCTTCGGGGATACGCAGTATTTT.

V usage is TRBV4-3 and J usage is TRBJ1-2; D may be TRBD1 (5 bases). CDR3 size: 17 residues. The V gene lost 3 bases and the J gene lost 6 bases, with 23 bases spanning the gap. Germline V gene data show CDR1 as LGHNA and CDR2 as YSLEER. The CDR3 loop is CASSHLRGGSMKNGYTF. In DNA, the CDR3 is TGCGCCAGCAGCCACCTGCGGGGGGGGAGTATGAAGAATGGCTACACCTTC.

This rearrangement joins TRBV7-9 to TRBJ1-4, with a tentative D call TRBD1 (5 bases). Germline V gene data show CDR1 as SEHNR and CDR2 as FQNEAQ (reference sequence). CDR3 length: 14 amino acids. The ends were cut back, 3 bases at V and 7 bases at J, with 12 bases in the middle. The CDR3 region has the DNA TGTGCCAGCAGCTTCGGCAGGGCGACTGAAAAACTGTTTTTT. Translated, it gives CASSFGRATEKLFF. Looking up the rest from reference TRBV7-9 and TRBJ1-4 gives the full variable domain: DTGVSQNPRHKITKRGQNVTFRCDPISEHNRLYWYRQTLGQGPEFLTYFQNEAQLEKSRLLSDRFSAERPKGSFSTLEIQRTEQGDSAMYLCASSFGRATEKLFFGSGTQLSVL.

The chain links TRBV27 to TRBJ1-1, with 10 bases aligning to TRBD1. This CDR3 comprises 14 residues. Germline values: CDR1 MNHEY, CDR2 SMNVEV (reference sequence). Trimming at V came to 2 bases and at J to 4 bases, leaving 1 base not matched to a gene. CDR3 DNA sequence: TGTGCCAGCAGTTTAGGGACAGGGGCCACTGAAGCTTTCTTT. Encoded protein: CASSLGTGATEAFF.

The CDR3 DNA reads as TGTGCTAGTGGTTTGGACCTGACAGGGACCCATGGCTACACCTTC. It translates to CASGLDLTGTHGYTF. The chain uses TRBV12-5 and TRBJ1-2; 7 bases are a match to TRBD1. Germline values: CDR1 LGHNT, CDR2 FRNRAP. This CDR3 is 15 amino acids long. With V trimmed by 1 base and J by 6 bases, 8 bases remained unmatched.

The chain links TRBV10-1 to TRBJ2-1; maybe TRBD2 (5 bases). The CDR3 is 14 residues long. CDR1 WNHNN and CDR2 SYGVQD come from the germline V gene (reference sequence). V lost 4 bases and J lost 5, with 12 bases in between. The DNA of the CDR3 is TGCGCCAGCAGTGGCGGAGACTACAACAATGAGCAGTTCTTC. It is translated as CASSGGDYNNEQFF.

V gene TRBV19 combines with J gene TRBJ2-3; TRBD1 agrees at 7 bases. V lost 4 bases, J lost 3 bases, and 10 bases stayed unmatched. Germline CDR1 reads LNHDA; CDR2 reads SQIVND (reference sequence). The CDR3 covers 16 residues. CDR3 nucleotides: TGTGCCAGTAGTACCCTCGCTGACAGGGAGACAGATACGCAGTATTTT. Protein product: CASSTLADRETDTQYF.

The rearrangement links TRBV7-9 to TRBJ2-3; D is undetermined. The germline V gene has CDR1 SEHNR and CDR2 FQNEAQ (reference sequence). Trimming took off 5 bases at V and 4 bases at J, with 13 bases between the two ends. The CDR3 contains 14 residues. In nucleotides, the CDR3 is TGTGCCAGCAGCCCGATTACTGGTGCAGATACGCAGTATTTT. This sequence encodes CASSPITGADTQYF.

V gene TRBV13 combines with J gene TRBJ2-1, with 9 bases lining up with TRBD2. CDR1 is PRHDT, CDR2 FYEKMQ, per germline (reference sequence). The CDR3 has 16 residues. V was clipped by 0 bases and J by 5 bases; unmatched bases: 5. CDR3 sequence: CASSLGASGEHNEQFF. For the CDR3, the DNA is TGTGCCAGCAGCTTAGGAGCTAGCGGGGAGCACAATGAGCAGTTCTTC.

The chain is built from TRBV7-9 and TRBJ2-7; the match to TRBD1 covers 10 bases. Germline V lookup: CDR1 SEHNR, CDR2 FQNEAQ (reference sequence). Losses at the gene ends were 4 bases for V and 4 bases for J; bases not matched to a gene: 7. The CDR3 extends over 15 amino acids. The CDR3 protein is CASSYTDRGNYEQYF. As DNA, the CDR3 is TGTGCCAGCAGCTACACGGACAGGGGGAATTACGAGCAGTACTTC. Drawing the rest from reference TRBV7-9 and TRBJ2-7, the complete variable domain is DTGVSQNPRHKITKRGQNVTFRCDPISEHNRLYWYRQTLGQGPEFLTYFQNEAQLEKSRLLSDRFSAERPKGSFSTLEIQRTEQGDSAMYLCASSYTDRGNYEQYFGPGTRLTVT.